This T cell receptor (beta chain) emerged from a study of T-cell memory formation after mild COVID-19. Study-level points and caveats: Memory cells collected pre-infection included some clones that later responded, suggesting cross-reactive memory joined. Clones contracting day 15 to 85 were balanced CD4/CD8; later expanders leaned CD4+. Contracting clones localized mainly to CM and EM when CD4+ and mainly to EMRA when CD8+.

The CDR3 sequence is 15 residues long. V was cut by 0 bases and J by 2 bases, with 11 bases left in between. The germline V gene has CDR1 SGDLS and CDR2 YYNGEE. This clonotype was seen more than once but under ten times. The antigen is undetermined. TCRdb fed the 5' RACE reads into MiXCR, producing one record per CDR3 protein. The sample consists of 350,000 to 500,000 distinct CDR3 sequences, less than 25% of them appearing once. The specimen was PBMCs or a T cell subset sorted from them (not recorded which). The chain has TRBV9 and TRBJ1-1; D call uncertain. The clonotype was recovered from an adult woman who had mild COVID-19 (a few samples of this study predate the infection). Cell type and time point are not known. CDR3 residues: CASSVDLAVNTEAFF. CDR3 nucleotide sequence: TGTGCCAGCAGCGTAGATTTGGCGGTAAACACTGAAGCTTTCTTT.